The rows below give T cell receptor beta chains drawn from one sample of a study of T cells in tumors after PD-1 blockade. Measured with immunoSEQ multiplex PCR; TCRdb has only the in-frame clones, and not every one. Among about 59,000 clones listed, around 80% were seen once. Sequencing used PBMCs, obtained before anti-PD-1 treatment. The receptors were sampled from a human donor with basal cell carcinoma. Each CDR3 is given with its conserved first and last residue. The D gene is left open where the match is weak. Not all rows give a size; the values are once, few, many and, for expanded clones, a class.

J	V	size	D	CDR3	DNA
TRBJ2-6	TRBV2	-	-	CASSPPGERGANVLTF	TGTGCCAGCAGTCCGCCCGGTGAGAGGGGGGCCAACGTCCTGACTTTC
TRBJ1-4	TRBV19	-	-	CASRGLWAGSVEKLFF	TGTGCCAGTAGGGGACTATGGGCCGGGTCTGTAGAAAAACTGTTTTTT
TRBJ1-4	TRBV7-8	-	-	CASSSPGRGGITTNEKLFF	TGTGCCAGCAGCTCCCCCGGGCGCGGTGGCATTACAACTAATGAAAAACTGTTTTTT
TRBJ1-1	TRBV19	-	TRBD1	CASRSATGGAGMGMNTEAFF	TGTGCCAGTAGAAGCGCGACAGGGGGCGCAGGGATGGGGATGAACACTGAAGCTTTCTTT
TRBJ1-1	TRBV29-1	-	-	CSVEADGKAEAFF	TGCAGCGTTGAAGCGGACGGGAAAGCTGAAGCTTTCTTT
TRBJ2-2	TRBV7-7	few	TRBD2	CASSPLARNTGELFF	TGTGCTAGCAGCCCACTAGCGAGGAACACCGGGGAGCTGTTTTTT
TRBJ2-1	TRBV6-5	-	-	CASSPGTGKQFF	TGTGCCAGCAGTCCTGGGACTGGGAAGCAGTTCTTC
TRBJ1-4	TRBV4-2	-	TRBD1	CASSQGNPGQGSEKLFF	TGTGCCAGCAGCCAAGGCAATCCAGGACAGGGGAGCGAAAAACTGTTTTTT
TRBJ1-5	TRBV5-6	-	TRBD1	CASSLTGGGQPQHF	TGTGCCAGCAGCCTTACAGGGGGCGGACAGCCCCAGCATTTT
TRBJ1-4	TRBV10-2	-	-	CASGEGRGNEKLFF	TGCGCCAGCGGGGAAGGGAGGGGGAATGAAAAACTGTTTTTT
TRBJ1-6	TRBV5-4	once	-	CASSLGGNSPLHF	TGTGCCAGCAGCTTGGGGGGGAATTCACCCCTCCACTTT
TRBJ1-1	TRBV6-5	-	-	CASGIPEAFF	TGTGCCAGCGGTATCCCTGAAGCTTTCTTT
TRBJ2-7	TRBV5-1	-	TRBD2	CASSRGLAGGTYEQYF	TGCGCCAGCAGCCGTGGGCTGGCGGGGGGGACCTACGAGCAGTACTTC
TRBJ1-6	TRBV25-1	-	-	CASGPGSSYNSPLHF	TGTGCCAGCGGCCCAGGGAGCTCCTATAATTCACCCCTCCACTTT
TRBJ2-1	TRBV11-3	medium-sized	TRBD1	CASSGDDRAGYNEQFF	TGTGCCAGCAGCGGGGATGACAGGGCTGGCTACAATGAGCAGTTCTTC
TRBJ1-5	TRBV12-3/TRBV12-4	-	-	CASRGPVSQPQHF	TGTGCCAGCAGGGGACCGGTAAGTCAGCCCCAGCATTTT
TRBJ2-1	TRBV30	few	TRBD1	CAWKPGQTYNEQFF	TGTGCCTGGAAACCGGGACAGACCTACAATGAGCAGTTCTTC
TRBJ1-1	TRBV12-3/TRBV12-4	once	-	CASSSMRNTEAFF	TGTGCCAGCAGTTCTATGCGGAACACTGAAGCTTTCTTT
TRBJ1-3	TRBV18	-	TRBD1	CASSSRGQGVPVPGNTIYF	TGTGCCAGCTCGTCAAGGGGACAGGGGGTACCCGTGCCTGGAAACACCATATATTTT
TRBJ1-2	TRBV3-1/TRBV3-2	-	-	CASSHFGTPSNYGYTF	TGTGCCAGCAGCCACTTTGGGACACCTTCTAACTATGGCTACACCTTC
TRBJ2-3	TRBV5-6	-	-	CASSLAPSRGTQYF	TGTGCCAGCAGCTTGGCACCCTCCAGAGGTACGCAGTATTTT
TRBJ2-2	TRBV5-5	-	-	CASSLDRAYTGELFF	TGTGCCAGCAGCTTGGATAGGGCGTACACCGGGGAGCTGTTTTTT
TRBJ2-2	TRBV12-5	few	-	CASGTGSNTGELFF	TGTGCTAGTGGTACAGGTTCGAACACCGGGGAGCTGTTTTTT
TRBJ1-1	TRBV6-5	once	-	CASSLGDSFTEAFF	TGTGCCAGCAGCCTAGGGGACTCATTCACTGAAGCTTTCTTT
TRBJ1-1	TRBV6-5	-	TRBD1	CASSLSRTGKTEAFF	TGTGCCAGCAGTCTCTCCCGGACAGGAAAAACTGAAGCTTTCTTT
TRBJ1-2	TRBV30	-	TRBD1	CAWSRTGGAYGYTF	TGTGCCTGGTCAAGGACAGGGGGCGCCTATGGCTACACCTTC
TRBJ1-2	TRBV6-1	-	-	CASSESTPVAYGYTF	TGTGCCAGCAGTGAAAGCACACCGGTCGCCTATGGCTACACCTTC
TRBJ2-7	TRBV10-3	-	-	CAISESTTTSYEQYF	TGTGCCATCAGTGAGTCGACTACCACCTCCTACGAGCAGTACTTC
TRBJ2-7	TRBV12-3/TRBV12-4	-	-	CASSFTGYEQYF	TGTGCCAGCAGTTTTACAGGATACGAGCAGTACTTC